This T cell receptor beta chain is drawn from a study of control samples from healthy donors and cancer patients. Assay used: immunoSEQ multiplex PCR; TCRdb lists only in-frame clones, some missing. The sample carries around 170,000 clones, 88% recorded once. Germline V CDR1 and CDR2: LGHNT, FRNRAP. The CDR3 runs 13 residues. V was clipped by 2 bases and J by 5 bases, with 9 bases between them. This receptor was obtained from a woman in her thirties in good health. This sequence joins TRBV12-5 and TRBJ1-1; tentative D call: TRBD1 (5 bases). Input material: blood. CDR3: CASGLLGTTEAFF. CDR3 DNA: TGTGCTAGTGGTTTGTTGGGGACGACTGAAGCTTTCTTT.